The clone carrying this T cell receptor (beta chain) was detected a few times. RNA was extracted and reverse transcribed into cDNA as the sequencing template. Repertoires were generated with immunoSEQ multiplex PCR, while TCRdb's copy carries only in-frame clones and drops some. Counted here are hundreds of thousands of clones, around 67% occurring once; the ten biggest clones make up under 1.5%. The data belong to a study of CD8+ T cells in alopecia areata. Study background: Patients received oral tofacitinib, 5 to 10 mg twice daily, for moderate-to-severe alopecia areata.

Trimming removed 2 bases from V and 4 bases from J; junction bases left unmatched: 10. This CDR3 region has 16 residues. In germline, CDR1 is MNHEY, CDR2 SVGAGI. This TCR was sampled from a human donor with alopecia areata. Sequencing used CD4+ T cells sorted from blood, obtained at week 0. The chain is built from TRBV6-5 and TRBJ1-2; 7 bases are a match to TRBD1. CDR3 protein: CASSYRQGSHPYGYTF. Written as DNA, the CDR3 is TGTGCCAGCAGTTACCGACAGGGCTCCCACCCCTATGGCTACACCTTC.